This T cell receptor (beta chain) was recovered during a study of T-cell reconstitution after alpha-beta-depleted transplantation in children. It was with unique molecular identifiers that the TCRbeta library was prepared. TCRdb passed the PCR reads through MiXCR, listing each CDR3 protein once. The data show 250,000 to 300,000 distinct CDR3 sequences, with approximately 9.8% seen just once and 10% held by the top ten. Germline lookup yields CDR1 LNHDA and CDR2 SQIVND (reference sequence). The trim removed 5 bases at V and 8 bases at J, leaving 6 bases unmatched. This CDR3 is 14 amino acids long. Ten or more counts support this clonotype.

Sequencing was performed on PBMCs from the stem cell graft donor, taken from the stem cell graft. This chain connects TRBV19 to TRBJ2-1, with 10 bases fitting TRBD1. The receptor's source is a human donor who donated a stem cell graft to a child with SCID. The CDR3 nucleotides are TGTGCCAGTAGTCCGGGACAGGGGTTTCATGAGCAGTTCTTC. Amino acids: CASSPGQGFHEQFF. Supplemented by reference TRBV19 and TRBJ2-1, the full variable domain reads DGGITQSPKYLFRKEGQNVTLSCEQNLNHDAMYWYRQDPGQGLRLIYYSQIVNDFQKGDIAEGYSVSREKKESFPLTVTSAQKNPTAFYLCASSPGQGFHEQFFGPGTRLTVL.